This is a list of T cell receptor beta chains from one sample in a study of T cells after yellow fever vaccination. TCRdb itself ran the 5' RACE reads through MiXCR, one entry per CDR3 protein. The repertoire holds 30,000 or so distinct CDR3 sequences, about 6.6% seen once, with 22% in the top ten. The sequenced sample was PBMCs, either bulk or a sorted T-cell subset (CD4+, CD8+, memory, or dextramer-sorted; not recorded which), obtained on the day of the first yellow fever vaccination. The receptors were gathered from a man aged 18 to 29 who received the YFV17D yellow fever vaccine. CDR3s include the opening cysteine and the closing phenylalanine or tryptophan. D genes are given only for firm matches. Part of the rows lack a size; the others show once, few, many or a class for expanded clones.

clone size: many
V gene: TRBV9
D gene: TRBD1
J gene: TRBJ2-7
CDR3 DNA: TGTGCCAGCAGCGTAGAAGGGACAGGGTCCTACGAGCAGTACTTC
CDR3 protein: CASSVEGTGSYEQYF

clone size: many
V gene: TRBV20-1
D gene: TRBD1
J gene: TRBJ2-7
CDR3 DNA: TGCAGTGCGGGACAGGAACTCTACGAGCAGTACTTC
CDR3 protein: CSAGQELYEQYF

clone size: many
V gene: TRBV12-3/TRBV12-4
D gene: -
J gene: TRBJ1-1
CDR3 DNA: TGTGCCAGCAAACCGGCCCAGGGCGGGAACACTGAAGCTTTCTTT
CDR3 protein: CASKPAQGGNTEAFF

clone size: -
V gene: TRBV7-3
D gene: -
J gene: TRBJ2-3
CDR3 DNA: TGTGCCAGCAGCTTAATGGCATCAGATACGCAGTATTTT
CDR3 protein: CASSLMASDTQYF

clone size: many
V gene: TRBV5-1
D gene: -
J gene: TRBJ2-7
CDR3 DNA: TGCGCCAGCAGCTTGGGCGACTACGAGCAGTACTTC
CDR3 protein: CASSLGDYEQYF

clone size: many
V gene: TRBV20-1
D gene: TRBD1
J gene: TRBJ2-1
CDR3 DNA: TGCAGTGCTACAGGACAGGACCGGCGGTTCTTC
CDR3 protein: CSATGQDRRFF

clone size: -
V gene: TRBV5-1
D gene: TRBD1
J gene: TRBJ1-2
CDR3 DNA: TGCGCCAGCAGCTTGGTTTGGACAGGGAGTTCGTCTAACTATGGCTACACCTTC
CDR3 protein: CASSLVWTGSSSNYGYTF

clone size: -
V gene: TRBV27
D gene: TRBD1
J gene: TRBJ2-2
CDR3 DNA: TGTGCCAGCAGTTCCCGAGTAGGCAGGGGGCAGGACGGGGAGCTGTTTTTT
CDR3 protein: CASSSRVGRGQDGELFF

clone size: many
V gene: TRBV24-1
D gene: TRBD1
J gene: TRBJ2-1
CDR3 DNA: TGTGCCACCAGTGATGGGTCCGGGACAGCGAGCTCCTACAATGAGCAGTTCTTC
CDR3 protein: CATSDGSGTASSYNEQFF

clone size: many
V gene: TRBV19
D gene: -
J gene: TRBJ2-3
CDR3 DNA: TGTGCCAGTAGTGCCGGGACAACCAGGGATACGCAGTATTTT
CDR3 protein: CASSAGTTRDTQYF

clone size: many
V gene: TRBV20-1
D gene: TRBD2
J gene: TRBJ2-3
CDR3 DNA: TGCAGTGCCCCGACGACAGCGGGGGGGCACACAGATACGCAGTATTTT
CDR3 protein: CSAPTTAGGHTDTQYF

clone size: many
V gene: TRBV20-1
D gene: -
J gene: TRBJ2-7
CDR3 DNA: TGCAGTGCTACGGCACCGGGACAAACCTACGAGCAGTACTTC
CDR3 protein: CSATAPGQTYEQYF

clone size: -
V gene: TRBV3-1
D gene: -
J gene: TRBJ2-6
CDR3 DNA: TGTGCCAGCAGCAAACAGGTCCCTGGGGCCAACGTCCTGACTTTC
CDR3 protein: CASSKQVPGANVLTF

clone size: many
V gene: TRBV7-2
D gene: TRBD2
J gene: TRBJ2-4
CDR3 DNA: TGTGCCAGCAGCTTAGGCGTAAACCGGGACTACCAAAACATTCAGTACTTC
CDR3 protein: CASSLGVNRDYQNIQYF

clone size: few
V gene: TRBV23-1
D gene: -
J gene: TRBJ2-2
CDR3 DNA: TGCGCCAGCAGTCACACCGGGGAGCTGTTTTTT
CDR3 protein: CASSHTGELFF

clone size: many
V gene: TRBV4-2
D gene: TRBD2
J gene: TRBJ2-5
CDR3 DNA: TGTGCCAGCAGCCAAGATCTAGGTCGGGGGGAAGAGACCCAGTACTTC
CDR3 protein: CASSQDLGRGEETQYF

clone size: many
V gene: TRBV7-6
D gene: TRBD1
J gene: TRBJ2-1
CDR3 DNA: TGTGCCAGCAGCTTAAGACAGGGGGCCTATGAGCAGTTCTTC
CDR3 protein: CASSLRQGAYEQFF

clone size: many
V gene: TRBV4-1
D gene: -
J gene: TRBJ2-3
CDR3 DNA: TGCGCCAGCAGCCAATTGCCGGCAAGCACAGATACGCAGTATTTT
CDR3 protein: CASSQLPASTDTQYF

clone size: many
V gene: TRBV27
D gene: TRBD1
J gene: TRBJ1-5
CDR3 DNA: TGTGCCAGCAGCAAGGGACAGGGTGGGTCGCCCCAGCATTTT
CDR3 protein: CASSKGQGGSPQHF

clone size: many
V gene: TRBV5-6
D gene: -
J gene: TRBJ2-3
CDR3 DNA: TGTGCCAGCAGCGACACAGGGAGAGATACGCAGTATTTT
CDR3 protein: CASSDTGRDTQYF

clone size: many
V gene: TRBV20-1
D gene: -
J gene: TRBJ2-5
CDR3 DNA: TGCAGTGCTAGCGGGGGAGAGACCCAGTACTTC
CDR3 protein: CSASGGETQYF

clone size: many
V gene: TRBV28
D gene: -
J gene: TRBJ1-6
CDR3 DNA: TGTGCCAGCATCACGCCTTACGGGTATGAGGGTAATTCACCCCTCCACTTT
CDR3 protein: CASITPYGYEGNSPLHF

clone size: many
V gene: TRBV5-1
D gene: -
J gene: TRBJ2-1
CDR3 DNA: TGCGCCAGCAGCTTACTAGGACAGATCAAAGCACAGGAGCAGTTCTTC
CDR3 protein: CASSLLGQIKAQEQFF

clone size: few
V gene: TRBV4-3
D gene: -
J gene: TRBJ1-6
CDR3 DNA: TGCGCCAGCAGCCAAGTTACCGGGGACGGCGATTCACCCCTCCACTTT
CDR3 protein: CASSQVTGDGDSPLHF

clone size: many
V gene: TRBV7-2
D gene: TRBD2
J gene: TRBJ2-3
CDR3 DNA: TGTGCCAGCAGCTTGGGACTAGCGGGGGGTAATACGCAGTATTTT
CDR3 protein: CASSLGLAGGNTQYF

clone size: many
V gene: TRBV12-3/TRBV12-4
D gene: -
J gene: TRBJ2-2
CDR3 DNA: TGTGCCAGCAGTTTGGGGGTCGGGGAGCTGTTTTTT
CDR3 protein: CASSLGVGELFF

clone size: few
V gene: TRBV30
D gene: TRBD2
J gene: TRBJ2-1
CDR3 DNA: TGTGCCTGGAGTCGAGGGACTTTGGGGGGGGAGCAGTTCTTC
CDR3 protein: CAWSRGTLGGEQFF

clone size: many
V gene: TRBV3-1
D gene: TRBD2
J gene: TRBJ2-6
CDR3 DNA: TGTGCCAGCAGCCAAGTGGCGGGGGGGTTCAACGTCCTGACTTTC
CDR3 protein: CASSQVAGGFNVLTF

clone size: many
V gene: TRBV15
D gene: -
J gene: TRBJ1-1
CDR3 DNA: TGTGCCACCGGAGGGGTTGTCCGTCCCGTTTCTGAAGCTTTCTTT
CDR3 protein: CATGGVVRPVSEAFF

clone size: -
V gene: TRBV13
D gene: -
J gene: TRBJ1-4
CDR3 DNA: TGTGCCAGCAGCAGAACCTCCACGTGGTCAACTAATGAAAAACTGTTTTTT
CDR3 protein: CASSRTSTWSTNEKLFF

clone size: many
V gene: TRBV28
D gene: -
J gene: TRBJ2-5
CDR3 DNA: TGTGCCAGCAGTTTTATTGCGGAGACCCAGTACTTC
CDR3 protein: CASSFIAETQYF

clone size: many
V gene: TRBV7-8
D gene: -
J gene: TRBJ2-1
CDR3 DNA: TGTGCCAGCAGCTTACGGGGGGGACAGGGTTATGAGCAGTTCTTC
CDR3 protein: CASSLRGGQGYEQFF

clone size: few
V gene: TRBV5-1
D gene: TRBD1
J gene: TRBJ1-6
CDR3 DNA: TGCGCCAGCAGTCGGGACAGCAATAATTCACCCCTCCACTTT
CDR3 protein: CASSRDSNNSPLHF

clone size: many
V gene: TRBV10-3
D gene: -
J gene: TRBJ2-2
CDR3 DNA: TGTGCCATCAGTGAGTCGCGGTCGGCAGCCGGGGAGCTGTTTTTT
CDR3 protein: CAISESRSAAGELFF

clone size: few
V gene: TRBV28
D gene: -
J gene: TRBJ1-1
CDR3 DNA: TGTGCCAGCAGTATTGTCCTCTCGGGCACTGAAGCTTTCTTT
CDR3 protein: CASSIVLSGTEAFF